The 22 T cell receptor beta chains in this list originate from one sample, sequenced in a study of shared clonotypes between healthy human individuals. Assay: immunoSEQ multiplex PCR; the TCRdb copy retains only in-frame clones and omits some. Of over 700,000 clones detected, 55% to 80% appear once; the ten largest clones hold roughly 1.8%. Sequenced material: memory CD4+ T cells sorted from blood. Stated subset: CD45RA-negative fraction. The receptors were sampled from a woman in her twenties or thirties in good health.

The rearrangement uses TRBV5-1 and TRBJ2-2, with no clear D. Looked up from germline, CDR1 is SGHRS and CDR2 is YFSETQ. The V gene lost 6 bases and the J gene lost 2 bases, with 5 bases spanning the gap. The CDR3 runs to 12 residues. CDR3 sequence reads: CASIDNTGELFF. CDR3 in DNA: TGCGCCAGCATCGATAACACCGGGGAGCTGTTTTTT.

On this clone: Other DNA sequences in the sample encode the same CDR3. DNA of the CDR3: TGTGCCAGCAGTGCCAGGGGTGAGTCCTACGAGCAGTACTTC. This codes for CASSARGESYEQYF. The rearrangement joins TRBV6-1 to TRBJ2-7; tentatively, D is TRBD1 (6 bases). CDR1 is MNHNS and CDR2 is SASEGT in the germline V gene. The CDR3 sequence is 14 residues long. Trimming removed 4 bases at V and 1 base at J, with 11 bases between.

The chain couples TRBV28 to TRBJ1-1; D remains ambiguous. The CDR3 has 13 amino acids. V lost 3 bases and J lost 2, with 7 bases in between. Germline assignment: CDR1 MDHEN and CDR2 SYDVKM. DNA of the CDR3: TGTGCCAGCAGTTTTTGGGGTAACACTGAAGCTTTCTTT. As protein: CASSFWGNTEAFF.

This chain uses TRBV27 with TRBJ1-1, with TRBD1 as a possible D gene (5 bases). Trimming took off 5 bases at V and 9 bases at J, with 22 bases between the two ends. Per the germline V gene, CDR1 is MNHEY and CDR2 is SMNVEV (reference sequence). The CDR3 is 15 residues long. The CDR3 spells CASSLTSGAWGQAFF. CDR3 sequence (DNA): TGTGCCAGCAGTCTCACGTCCGGGGCGTGGGGCCAAGCTTTCTTT.

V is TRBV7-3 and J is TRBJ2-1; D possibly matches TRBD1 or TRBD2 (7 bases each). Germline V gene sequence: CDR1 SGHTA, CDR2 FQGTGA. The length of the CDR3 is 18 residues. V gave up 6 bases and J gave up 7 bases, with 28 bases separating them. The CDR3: CASSPAGGGLGGLNEQFF. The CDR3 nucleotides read TGTGCCAGCAGTCCGGCGGGTGGAGGACTAGGGGGCCTTAATGAGCAGTTCTTC.

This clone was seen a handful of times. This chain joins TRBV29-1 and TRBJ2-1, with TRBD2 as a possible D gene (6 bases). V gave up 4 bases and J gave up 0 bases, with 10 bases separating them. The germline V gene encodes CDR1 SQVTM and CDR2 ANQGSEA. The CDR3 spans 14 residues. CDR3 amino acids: CSVAGVHSYNEQFF. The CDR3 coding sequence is TGCAGCGTTGCGGGGGTTCACTCCTACAATGAGCAGTTCTTC.

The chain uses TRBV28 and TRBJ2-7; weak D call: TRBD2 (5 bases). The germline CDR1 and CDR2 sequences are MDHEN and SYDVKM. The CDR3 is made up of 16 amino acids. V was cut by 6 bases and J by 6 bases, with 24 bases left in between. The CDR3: CASSPLRVTKGGEQYF. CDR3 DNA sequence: TGTGCCAGCAGCCCCTTGAGAGTAACGAAAGGAGGCGAGCAGTACTTC.

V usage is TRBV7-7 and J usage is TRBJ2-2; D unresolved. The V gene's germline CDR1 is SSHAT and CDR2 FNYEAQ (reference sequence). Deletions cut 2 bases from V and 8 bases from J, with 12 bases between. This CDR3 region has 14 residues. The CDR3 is CASSLTRAGGELFF. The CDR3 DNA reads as TGTGCCAGCAGCTTAACCCGGGCAGGAGGGGAGCTGTTTTTT.

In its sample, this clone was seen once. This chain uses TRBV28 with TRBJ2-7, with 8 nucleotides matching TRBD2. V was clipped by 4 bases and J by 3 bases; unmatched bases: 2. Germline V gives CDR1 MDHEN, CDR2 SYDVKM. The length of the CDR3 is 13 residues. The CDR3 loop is CASSSTSGYEQYF. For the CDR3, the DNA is TGTGCCAGCAGTTCAACTAGCGGCTACGAGCAGTACTTC.

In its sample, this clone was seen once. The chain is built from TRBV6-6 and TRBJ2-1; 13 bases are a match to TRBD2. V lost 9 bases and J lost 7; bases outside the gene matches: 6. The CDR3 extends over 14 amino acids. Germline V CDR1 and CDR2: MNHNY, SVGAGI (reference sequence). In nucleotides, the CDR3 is TGTGCCAGTAGGACTAGCGGGGGTATTAATGAGCAGTTCTTC. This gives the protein CASRTSGGINEQFF.

CDR3 in amino acids: CASSIWAGGLNTEAFF. The CDR3 coding sequence is TGTGCCAGTAGTATTTGGGCCGGGGGACTGAACACTGAAGCTTTCTTT. The chain is built from TRBV19 and TRBJ1-1; weak D call: TRBD1 (5 bases). CDR3 length: 16 amino acids. V was pared by 3 bases and J by 0 bases, with 14 bases between. Germline-derived CDR1 and CDR2 are LNHDA and SQIVND (reference sequence).

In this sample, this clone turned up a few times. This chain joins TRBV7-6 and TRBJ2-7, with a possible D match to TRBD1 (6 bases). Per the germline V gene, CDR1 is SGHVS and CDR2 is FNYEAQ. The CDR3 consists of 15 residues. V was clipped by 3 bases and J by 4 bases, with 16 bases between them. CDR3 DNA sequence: TGTGCCAGCAGCTTTGGTTCCGCAGGGGTTTACGAGCAGTACTTC. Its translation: CASSFGSAGVYEQYF.

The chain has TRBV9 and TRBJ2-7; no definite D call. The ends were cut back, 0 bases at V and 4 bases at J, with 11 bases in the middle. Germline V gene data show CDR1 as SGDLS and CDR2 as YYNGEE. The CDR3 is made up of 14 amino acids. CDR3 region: CASSVGANSYEQYF. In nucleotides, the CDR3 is TGTGCCAGCAGCGTAGGAGCGAACTCTTACGAGCAGTACTTC.

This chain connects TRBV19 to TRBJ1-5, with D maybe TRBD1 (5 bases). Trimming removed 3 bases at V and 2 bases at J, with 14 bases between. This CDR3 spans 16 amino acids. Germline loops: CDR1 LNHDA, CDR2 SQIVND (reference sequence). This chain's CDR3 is CASSIGWGQGNQPQHF. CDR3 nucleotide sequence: TGTGCCAGTAGTATTGGTTGGGGCCAGGGCAATCAGCCCCAGCATTTT.

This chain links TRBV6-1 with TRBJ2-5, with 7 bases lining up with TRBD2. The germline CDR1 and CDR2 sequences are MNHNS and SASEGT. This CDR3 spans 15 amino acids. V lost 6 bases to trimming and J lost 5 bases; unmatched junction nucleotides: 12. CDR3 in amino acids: CASRVLWEGRETQYF. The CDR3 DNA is TGTGCCAGCAGGGTCCTTTGGGAGGGCCGGGAGACCCAGTACTTC.

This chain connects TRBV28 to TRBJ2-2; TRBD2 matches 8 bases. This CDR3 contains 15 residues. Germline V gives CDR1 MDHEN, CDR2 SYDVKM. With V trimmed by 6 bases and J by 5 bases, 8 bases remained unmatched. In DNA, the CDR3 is TGTGCCAGCAGAACAAGCGGGAGAGGGACCGGGGAGCTGTTTTTT. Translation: CASRTSGRGTGELFF.

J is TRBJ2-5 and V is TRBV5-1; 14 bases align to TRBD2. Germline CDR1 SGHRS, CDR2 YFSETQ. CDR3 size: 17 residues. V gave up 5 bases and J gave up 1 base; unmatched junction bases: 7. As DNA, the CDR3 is TGCGCCAGCAGAATGGGACTAGCGGGAGATATCCAAGAGACCCAGTACTTC. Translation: CASRMGLAGDIQETQYF.

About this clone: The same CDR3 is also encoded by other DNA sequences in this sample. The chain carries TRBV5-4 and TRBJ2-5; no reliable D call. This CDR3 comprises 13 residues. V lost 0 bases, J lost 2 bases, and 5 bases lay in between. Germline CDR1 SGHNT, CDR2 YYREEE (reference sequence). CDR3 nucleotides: TGTGCCAGCAGCTTGGCGGCTCAAGAGACCCAGTACTTC. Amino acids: CASSLAAQETQYF.

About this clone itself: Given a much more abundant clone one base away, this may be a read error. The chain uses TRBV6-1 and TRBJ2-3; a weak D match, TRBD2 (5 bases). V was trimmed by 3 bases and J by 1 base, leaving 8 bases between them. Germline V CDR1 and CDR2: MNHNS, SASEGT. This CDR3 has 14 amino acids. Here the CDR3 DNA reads TGTGCCAGCAGTGAGGGTAGCGGCACAGATACGCAGTATTTT. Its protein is CASSEGSGTDTQYF.

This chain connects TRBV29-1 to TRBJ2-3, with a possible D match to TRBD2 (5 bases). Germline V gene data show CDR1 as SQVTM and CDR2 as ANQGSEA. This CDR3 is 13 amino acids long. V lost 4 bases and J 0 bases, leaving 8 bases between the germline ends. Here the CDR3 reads CSVGAASTDTQYF. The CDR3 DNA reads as TGCAGCGTTGGAGCGGCTAGCACAGATACGCAGTATTTT.

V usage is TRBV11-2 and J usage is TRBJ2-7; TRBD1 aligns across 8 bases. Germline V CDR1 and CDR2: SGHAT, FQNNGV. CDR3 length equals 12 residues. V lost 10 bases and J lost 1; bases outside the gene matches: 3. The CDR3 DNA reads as TGTGCCACAGGACAGGGTTCCTACGAGCAGTACTTC. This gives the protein CATGQGSYEQYF. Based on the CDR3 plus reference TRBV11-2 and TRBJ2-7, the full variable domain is EAGVAQSPRYKIIEKRQSVAFWCNPISGHATLYWYQQILGQGPKLLIQFQNNGVVDDSQLPKDRFSAERLKGVDSTLKIQPAKLEDSAVYLCATGQGSYEQYFGPGTRLTVT.

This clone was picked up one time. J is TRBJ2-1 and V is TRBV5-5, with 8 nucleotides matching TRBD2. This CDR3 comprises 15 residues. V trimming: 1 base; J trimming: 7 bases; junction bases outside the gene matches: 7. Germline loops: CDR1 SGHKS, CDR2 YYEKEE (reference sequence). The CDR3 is CASSLSGTSVNEQFF. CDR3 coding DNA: TGTGCCAGCAGCTTGTCGGGGACTAGTGTAAATGAGCAGTTCTTC.